The rows below give T cell receptor beta chains drawn from one sample of a study of T cell responses to AZD1222 COVID-19 vaccine. TCRdb's table, derived via immunoSEQ multiplex PCR, lists solely in-frame clones and lacks some. The sample contains 90,000 to 150,000 clones, approximately 91% of which appear only once. The sequences come from peripheral blood, collected on day 0 of AZD1222 vaccination. These receptors were taken from an adult in good health. CDR3s include the opening cysteine and the closing phenylalanine or tryptophan. The order of the fields is clone size, J gene, D gene, V gene, CDR3 protein, CDR3 DNA. A D gene is named only where the DNA matches it firmly. Size values are once, few and many counts, or a class for expanded clones, and some rows have none.

>NA|TRBJ2-5|TRBD2|TRBV13
CASSLGLAGDPDF
TGTGCCAGCAGCTTAGGCCTAGCGGGGGACCCTGACTTC
>NA|TRBJ2-5|NA|TRBV18
CASSPQQVSQETQYF
TGTGCCAGCTCACCACAGCAGGTATCCCAAGAGACCCAGTACTTC
>NA|TRBJ1-5|TRBD1|TRBV28
CASSTPGAGGQPQHF
TGTGCCAGCAGTACTCCCGGGGCAGGGGGACAGCCCCAGCATTTT
>once|TRBJ1-1|TRBD1|TRBV29-1
CSGQQGVSTEAFF
TGCAGCGGCCAACAGGGGGTATCCACTGAAGCTTTCTTT
>NA|TRBJ1-1|NA|TRBV9
CASSPGPGGPEAFF
TGTGCCAGCAGCCCCGGCCCGGGGGGCCCTGAAGCTTTCTTT
>NA|TRBJ1-5|NA|TRBV7-9
CASSSPSINQPQHF
TGTGCCAGCAGCTCACCCAGCATCAATCAGCCCCAGCATTTT
>NA|TRBJ1-1|NA|TRBV18
CASSPLGAGAQWTEAFF
TGTGCCAGCTCACCACTCGGGGCGGGGGCGCAGTGGACTGAAGCTTTCTTT
>NA|TRBJ1-1|NA|TRBV6-5
CASSYRTEAFF
TGTGCCAGCAGTTACCGGACTGAAGCTTTCTTT
>NA|TRBJ1-2|NA|TRBV29-1
CSVEESGLDGYTF
TGCAGCGTTGAAGAGAGTGGTCTGGATGGCTACACCTTC
>NA|TRBJ2-1|NA|TRBV5-1
CASSEGRTYNEQFF
TGCGCCAGCAGCGAGGGACGGACCTACAATGAGCAGTTCTTC
>NA|TRBJ2-1|TRBD1|TRBV2
CASSPRDSPDNEQFF
TGTGCCAGCTCCCCACGGGACAGCCCTGACAATGAGCAGTTCTTC
>NA|TRBJ1-4|NA|TRBV7-6
CASSLEPATNEKLFF
TGTGCCAGCAGCTTAGAACCCGCAACTAATGAAAAACTGTTTTTT
>few|TRBJ2-2|NA|TRBV7-9
CASSLGDFNTGELFF
TGTGCCAGCAGCTTAGGGGACTTCAACACCGGGGAGCTGTTTTTT
>NA|TRBJ1-2|NA|TRBV7-9
CASSFYGQSYGYTF
TGTGCCAGCAGCTTTTATGGACAGAGCTATGGCTACACCTTC
>NA|TRBJ2-1|TRBD2|TRBV13
CASSSVGLAGTGEEQFF
TGTGCCAGCAGCTCCGTCGGGCTAGCGGGAACCGGTGAAGAGCAGTTCTTC
>NA|TRBJ2-3|NA|TRBV9
CASSVGSLTDTQYF
TGTGCCAGCAGCGTTGGTAGCCTCACAGATACGCAGTATTTT
>NA|TRBJ1-6|TRBD1|TRBV2
CASNRDSDSPLHF
TGTGCCAGCAACCGGGACAGCGACTCACCCCTCCACTTT
>once|TRBJ1-6|TRBD1|TRBV30
CAWSAGTGVSPLHF
TGTGCCTGGAGCGCCGGGACAGGGGTTTCACCCCTCCACTTT
>NA|TRBJ2-5|NA|TRBV18
CASSPRDSERLETQYF
TGTGCCAGCTCACCGCGGGACAGCGAGCGACTAGAGACCCAGTACTTC
>NA|TRBJ2-7|NA|TRBV7-6
CASSQGDREPYEQYF
TGTGCCAGCAGCCAGGGCGATAGGGAGCCCTACGAGCAGTACTTC
>NA|TRBJ1-2|NA|TRBV20-1
CSASYPYGYTF
TGCAGTGCTAGTTATCCATATGGCTACACCTTC
>NA|TRBJ2-5|NA|TRBV11-2
CASSLAETQYF
TGTGCCAGCAGCTTAGCGGAGACCCAGTACTTC
>NA|TRBJ2-3|NA|TRBV2
CAIERGVRQYF
TGTGCCATCGAACGGGGTGTAAGGCAGTATTTT
>NA|TRBJ2-7|TRBD2|TRBV6-5
CASSYSGLAGSYEQYF
TGTGCCAGCAGTTACTCAGGACTAGCGGGTTCCTACGAGCAGTACTTC
>NA|TRBJ1-2|NA|TRBV7-9
CASSLNEGYTF
TGTGCCAGCAGCCTAAACGAGGGCTACACCTTC
>NA|TRBJ2-7|NA|TRBV3-1/TRBV3-2
CASSQDQLAYEQYF
TGTGCCAGCAGCCAAGATCAGCTTGCTTACGAGCAGTACTTC
>NA|TRBJ1-6|NA|TRBV28
CASSSPGENSPLHF
TGTGCCAGCAGTTCCCCGGGGGAGAATTCACCCCTCCACTTT
>NA|TRBJ2-2|TRBD2|TRBV12-5
CASGFGREGPPGELFF
TGTGCTAGTGGTTTTGGGCGGGAGGGGCCCCCCGGGGAGCTGTTTTTT
>few|TRBJ2-7|NA|TRBV4-2
CASSQDSGPYEQYF
TGTGCCAGCAGCCAAGATTCTGGGCCCTACGAGCAGTACTTC
>NA|TRBJ2-7|NA|TRBV4-1
CASSQGEYEQYF
TGCGCCAGCAGCCAAGGAGAGTACGAGCAGTACTTC
>NA|TRBJ1-6|NA|TRBV3-1/TRBV3-2
CASRAVASYNSPLHF
TGTGCCAGCAGGGCGGTGGCGTCCTATAATTCACCCCTCCACTTT
>NA|TRBJ2-7|NA|TRBV7-9
CASSLGGIGYEQYF
TGTGCCAGCAGCTTAGGGGGGATAGGCTACGAGCAGTACTTC
>NA|TRBJ1-1|NA|TRBV5-1
CASSLVGFTEAFF
TGCGCCAGCAGCTTGGTCGGGTTCACTGAAGCTTTCTTT
>NA|TRBJ2-3|NA|TRBV7-2
CASRPSSTDTQYF
TGTGCCAGCAGACCTAGTAGCACAGATACGCAGTATTTT
>NA|TRBJ1-6|NA|TRBV18
CASSPRGIESPLHF
TGTGCCAGCTCACCACGGGGGATTGAATCACCCCTCCACTTT
>NA|TRBJ2-7|NA|TRBV19
CASSIPQGSEQYF
TGTGCCAGTAGTATCCCCCAGGGTAGCGAGCAGTACTTC
>NA|TRBJ1-6|NA|TRBV21-1
CASSKADWGMASSPLHF
TGTGCCAGCAGCAAAGCGGATTGGGGAATGGCTTCTTCACCCCTCCACTTT
>NA|TRBJ1-5|NA|TRBV7-2
CASSLVANQPQHF
TGTGCCAGCAGCTTAGTCGCAAATCAGCCCCAGCATTTT
>NA|TRBJ1-5|TRBD1|TRBV27
CASSSVRGLSSNQPQHF
TGTGCCAGCAGTTCGGTCAGGGGGCTTTCTAGCAATCAGCCCCAGCATTTT
>NA|TRBJ2-5|NA|TRBV7-8
CASSLTAQETQYF
TGTGCCAGCAGCTTGACGGCCCAAGAGACCCAGTACTTC
>NA|TRBJ2-7|NA|TRBV24-1
CATSDLPNSTGRSYEQYF
TGTGCCACCAGTGATTTGCCGAACTCTACAGGGCGCTCCTACGAGCAGTACTTC
>NA|TRBJ2-5|NA|TRBV7-9
CASSRGLQETQYF
TGTGCCAGCAGTCGCGGGTTACAAGAGACCCAGTACTTC
>NA|TRBJ2-3|NA|TRBV5-5
CASSLAVGGKGTDTQYF
TGTGCCAGCAGCTTGGCGGTTGGTGGTAAGGGCACAGATACGCAGTATTTT
>NA|TRBJ1-2|NA|TRBV10-3
CAILRPGSGNYGYTF
TGTGCCATCCTCAGGCCGGGGTCGGGGAACTATGGCTACACCTTC
>once|TRBJ1-1|NA|TRBV6-6
CASSYSPGALNTEAFF
TGTGCCAGCAGTTACTCTCCGGGAGCCCTGAACACTGAAGCTTTCTTT
>NA|TRBJ1-1|NA|TRBV2
CASTFPPTEAFF
TGTGCCAGCACCTTTCCCCCGACTGAAGCTTTCTTT
>NA|TRBJ1-6|TRBD1|TRBV5-1
CASSAGQGNYNSPLHF
TGCGCCAGCAGCGCAGGACAGGGGAACTATAATTCACCCCTCCACTTT
>NA|TRBJ2-3|NA|TRBV9
CASSVDQPPGTQYF
TGTGCCAGCAGCGTAGATCAGCCCCCCGGGACGCAGTATTTT
>NA|TRBJ1-6|NA|TRBV6-5
CASRGTPTLNSPLHF
TGTGCCAGCAGGGGGACACCTACCTTAAATTCACCCCTCCACTTT
>NA|TRBJ1-2|NA|TRBV6-5
CASSYGTGKRFGYTF
TGTGCCAGCAGTTACGGCACAGGGAAGAGGTTTGGCTACACCTTC
>NA|TRBJ1-6|NA|TRBV7-9
CASSPSQGVLSPLHF
TGTGCCAGCAGCCCATCCCAGGGTGTTCTTTCACCCCTCCACTTT
>NA|TRBJ1-5|NA|TRBV10-3
CAISDQVGSNQPQHF
TGTGCCATCAGTGATCAGGTGGGTAGCAATCAGCCCCAGCATTTT
>NA|TRBJ2-3|NA|TRBV4-3
CASSQDFPDTQYF
TGCGCCAGCAGCCAAGATTTCCCAGATACGCAGTATTTT
>NA|TRBJ1-5|TRBD1|TRBV5-6
CASSPQSGQSNQPQHF
TGTGCCAGCAGCCCACAATCGGGACAGAGTAATCAGCCCCAGCATTTT
>NA|TRBJ1-1|TRBD1|TRBV30
CAWDRVGMNTEAFF
TGTGCCTGGGACAGGGTAGGGATGAACACTGAAGCTTTCTTT
>once|TRBJ1-2|NA|TRBV7-9
CASSLEAGLGGYTF
TGTGCCAGCAGCTTAGAAGCTGGTCTGGGTGGCTACACCTTC
>few|TRBJ1-2|NA|TRBV7-2
CASSHGNNYGYTF
TGTGCCAGCAGCCACGGTAACAACTATGGCTACACCTTC
>NA|TRBJ2-3|NA|TRBV19
CASSIRQAGSTDTQYF
TGTGCCAGTAGTATACGGCAGGCAGGGTCCACAGATACGCAGTATTTT